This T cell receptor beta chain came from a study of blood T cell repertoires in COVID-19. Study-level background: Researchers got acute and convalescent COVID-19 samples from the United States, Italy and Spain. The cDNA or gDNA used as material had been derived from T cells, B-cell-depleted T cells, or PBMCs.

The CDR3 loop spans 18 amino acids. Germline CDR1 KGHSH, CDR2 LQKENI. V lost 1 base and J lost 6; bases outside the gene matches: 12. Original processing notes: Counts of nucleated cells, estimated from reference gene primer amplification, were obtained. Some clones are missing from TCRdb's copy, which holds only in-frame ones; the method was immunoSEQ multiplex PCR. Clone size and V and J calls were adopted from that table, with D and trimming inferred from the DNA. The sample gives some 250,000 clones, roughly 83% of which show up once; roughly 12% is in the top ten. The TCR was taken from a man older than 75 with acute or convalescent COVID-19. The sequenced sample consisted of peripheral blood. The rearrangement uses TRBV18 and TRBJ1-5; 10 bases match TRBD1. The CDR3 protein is CASSPQLAGTGEGQPQHF. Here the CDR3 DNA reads TGTGCCAGCTCACCACAACTTGCCGGGACAGGGGAGGGTCAGCCCCAGCATTTT.